The clone carrying this T cell receptor (beta chain) was counted a few times. The CDR3 runs to 14 residues. CDR1 is SGHTA, CDR2 FQGNSA, per germline. The ends were cut back, 5 bases at V and 6 bases at J, with 14 bases in the middle. This sample is drawn from a study of blood T cell repertoires in COVID-19. Overall study context: The United States, Italy and Spain were the sources of the acute and convalescent COVID-19 samples. T cells, B-cell-depleted T cells, or PBMCs provided the cDNA or gDNA that served as material.

Per the study methods: Nucleated cell number was recorded as an estimate derived from reference gene primer amplification. Assay used: immunoSEQ multiplex PCR; TCRdb lists only in-frame clones, some missing. The V and J calls and clone size are taken from that table; D and trimming were inferred from the DNA. The profile shows 130,000 or so clones, about 83% of them singletons. The chain is built from TRBV7-2 and TRBJ1-5; D remains unclear. Sequenced sample: peripheral blood. The TCR was taken from a human donor in a cohort sampled during active COVID-19. The CDR3 DNA reads as TGTGCCAGCAGCAGCTCCGATGGAGTTCAGCCCCAGCATTTT. Translation gives CASSSSDGVQPQHF. Supplemented by reference TRBV7-2 and TRBJ1-5, the full variable domain reads GAGVSQSPSNKVTEKGKDVELRCDPISGHTALYWYRQSLGQGLEFLIYFQGNSAPDKSGLPSDRFSAERTGGSVSTLTIQRTQQEDSAVYLCASSSSDGVQPQHFGDGTRLSIL.